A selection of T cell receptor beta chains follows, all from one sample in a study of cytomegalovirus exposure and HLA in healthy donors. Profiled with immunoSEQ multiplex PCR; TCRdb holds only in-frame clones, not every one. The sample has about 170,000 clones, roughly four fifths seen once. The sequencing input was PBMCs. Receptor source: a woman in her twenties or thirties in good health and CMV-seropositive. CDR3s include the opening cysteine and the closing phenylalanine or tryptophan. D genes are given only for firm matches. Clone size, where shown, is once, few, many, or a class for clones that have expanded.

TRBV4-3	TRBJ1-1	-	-	TGCGCCAGCAGCCAAGATTCCGTGAACACTGAAGCTTTCTTT	CASSQDSVNTEAFF
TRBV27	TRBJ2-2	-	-	TGTGCCAGCAGTTTAACTGCCGGGCAGGGCACCGGGGAGCTGTTTTTT	CASSLTAGQGTGELFF
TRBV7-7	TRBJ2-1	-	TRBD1	TGTGCCAGCAGCGACAACAGGGGTGAGCAGTTCTTC	CASSDNRGEQFF
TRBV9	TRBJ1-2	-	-	TGTGCCAGCAGCGTAGCTGGAGGGATGAATGGCTACACCTTC	CASSVAGGMNGYTF
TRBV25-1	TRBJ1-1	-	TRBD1	TGTGCCAGCTCGACAGGGGCAGACACTGAAGCTTTCTTT	CASSTGADTEAFF
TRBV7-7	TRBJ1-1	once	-	TGTGCCAGCAGCTTAGAAGGGGGTACCATGAACACTGAAGCTTTCTTT	CASSLEGGTMNTEAFF
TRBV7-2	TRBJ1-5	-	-	TGTGCCAGCAGCTTAGGGGCCAGGGCGAATCAGCCCCAGCATTTT	CASSLGARANQPQHF
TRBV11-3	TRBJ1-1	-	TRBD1	TGTGCCAGCAGCCTCAGGGGGGCCACTGAAGCTTTCTTT	CASSLRGATEAFF
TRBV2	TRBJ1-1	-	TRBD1	TGTGCCAGCAGGCTACAGGGGACTGAAGCTTTCTTT	CASRLQGTEAFF
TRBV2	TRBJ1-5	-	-	TGTGCCAGCTGCTTGCAGGGTAACAGCAATCAGCCCCAGCATTTT	CASCLQGNSNQPQHF
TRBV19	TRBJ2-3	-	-	TGTGCCAGTAGTATAGATCTCGGAGGATCTACGCAGTATTTT	CASSIDLGGSTQYF
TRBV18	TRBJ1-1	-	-	TGTGCCAGCTCATCTGGCTCTCTTCGGGGGTATGCGGCTGAAGCTTTCTTT	CASSSGSLRGYAAEAFF
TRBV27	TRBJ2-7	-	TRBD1	TGTGCCAGCAGTCTGCTTCCGGGACAGCGCTACGAGCAGTACTTC	CASSLLPGQRYEQYF
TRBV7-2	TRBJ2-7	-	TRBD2	TGTGCCAGCAGCTTTCTAGCGGGAGGAAGTTACGAGCAGTACTTC	CASSFLAGGSYEQYF
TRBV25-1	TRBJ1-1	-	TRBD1	TGTGCCAGCAGTGAAATGAAGCCGGGACAGGGTACGGTGCAAGCTTTCTTT	CASSEMKPGQGTVQAFF
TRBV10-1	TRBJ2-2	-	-	TGCGCCAGCAGAGAAGGGGCAGCCGGGGAGCTGTTTTTT	CASREGAAGELFF
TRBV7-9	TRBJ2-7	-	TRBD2	TGTGCCAGCAGCTTAGGCGGGAGGGCCGCCTTCGGGGAGCAGTACTTC	CASSLGGRAAFGEQYF
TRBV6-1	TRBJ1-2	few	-	TGTGCCAGCAGTGACAACAGGGCTTCAACTGTCTACACCTTC	CASSDNRASTVYTF
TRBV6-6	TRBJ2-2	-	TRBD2	TGTGCCAGCAGGCCCCTAGCGGGAGTTAACACCGGGGAGCTGTTTTTT	CASRPLAGVNTGELFF
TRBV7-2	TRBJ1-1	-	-	TGTGCCAGCAGCTTAGACTCTATGCAGGGAACTGAAGCTTTCTTT	CASSLDSMQGTEAFF